This T cell receptor beta chain was documented in a study of T-cell memory formation after mild COVID-19 (dated by TCRdb to about 2021). Broadly, across the study: TCR sequence clusters from the two donors were largely donor specific. Longitudinal TCRalpha and TCRbeta repertoire sequencing tracked T-cell clones expanding and contracting after mild COVID-19 in a couple of donors. Two young, previously healthy adult volunteers, one female and one male, were included in the cohort. Results the study describes overall, beyond this receptor: SARS-CoV-2 specificity of the second-wave clones peaking on day 37 was not confirmed. From day 15 to 85, contracting clones showed balanced CD4/CD8 phenotypes, whereas a second wave of clones that expanded from day 15 to 37 leaned towards CD4+. Some responding clones were found in pre-infection memory, which suggests that pre-existing cross-reactive memory T cells took part in the SARS-CoV-2 response. The study covered only a couple of mild cases, and larger cohorts including severe cases with pre-infection samples were considered necessary. Contracting CD4+ clones were found mainly in CM and EM memory subsets, while CD8+ clones were enriched in EMRA.

Ficoll-Paque density gradient centrifugation was used to isolate PBMCs. Instrument on record: Illumina NovaSeq 6000. TCRalpha and TCRbeta cDNA libraries were constructed by 5'RACE with constant-segment primers, with sample barcodes and unique molecular identifiers being introduced. RNA was extracted from every sample with Trizol reagent. Amplification of the libraries took two PCR steps, and the second step added a second sample barcode plus Illumina TruSeq adapters. Sequencing of libraries was performed on an Illumina NovaSeq with 2 x 150 bp paired-end reads. Turning to the authors' computational methods: The reads were demultiplexed and collapsed into UMI-guided consensus sequences using migec v1.2.7. Using mixcr v2.1.11, the UMI consensuses were aligned to TRA and TRB V and J templates and assembled into clonotypes. A clonotype was counted as expanded or contracted only if both edgeR and NoisET called the change significant, with noise models trained on biological replicates. For edgeR calls, the thresholds were a false discovery rate-adjusted p below 0.01 and a log2 fold-change of 1. As an exploratory analysis of dynamics, max-normalized trajectories of the 1000 most abundant clonotypes were examined by PCA with hierarchical clustering. The CD4 or CD8 phenotype of responding clones was assigned using the separately sequenced CD4+ and CD8+ repertoires. TCRdb cleaned the public reads at Q25 with fastp, built clones with MiXCR and kept in-frame beta chains. All rows with the same CDR3 protein become a single entry with the most common DNA and genes. The V and J calls and clone size are TCRdb's, not the authors'. The sample yields about 250,000 distinct CDR3 sequences; roughly 18% were counted once. Clones ranked in the top ten supply roughly 24% of the sample.

The CDR3 sequence holds 12 residues, the cysteine and phenylalanine included. The kept DNA is CDR3 alone, 36 bases in frame from the first base. CDR1 SGHTA and CDR2 FQGNSA are derived from the germline V gene. V lost 3 bases and J lost 12 bases; the stretch between them is 12 bases long. A note on this clonotype: Its target antigen remains unknown. No base quality values were provided; no much bigger clone lies one nucleotide off.

The chain employs TRBV7-2 and TRBJ2-1; the D region possibly corresponds to TRBD2 (5 bases align). Sequences were obtained from PBMCs or a T cell subset sorted from them (not recorded which). This receptor was identified in a man between 18 and 29 years old who had mild COVID-19 (a few samples of this study predate the infection). The sample titles of this study are shuffled in the database, so cell type and time point are left out; the donor was told from shared clones. At the DNA level, the sequence is TGTGCCAGCAGCTTGACTACCCCTAGGCAGTTCTTC. Its translation reads: CASSLTTPRQFF.